This TCR beta chain was retrieved from a study of blood T cells in healthy people across ages. Concerning this clonotype: Its target is unknown.

This CDR3 is 15 amino acids long. Germline V CDR1 and CDR2: LGHNA, YNFKEQ. Trimming took off 3 bases at V and 1 base at J, with 12 bases between the two ends. Peripheral blood, about 9.4 milliliters per donor, was collected. Samples each yielded at least 6 micrograms of total RNA. Study findings and constraints: A roughly linear fall in TCR beta diversity per million T cells was seen with increasing age.

A second PCR, run for about 7 to 12 cycles, used a sample-barcoded 5' primer plus a J-beta primer mix. Template switching added a 12-random-nucleotide identifier to every cDNA molecule. TCRdb re-analysed the 5' RACE reads in MiXCR, keeping a single row per CDR3 protein. The sample records around 1,900,000 distinct CDR3 sequences, about 39% being singletons. This chain uses TRBV4-2 with TRBJ2-5; D is perhaps TRBD2 (6 bases). The origin of this receptor is a human donor in good health. Sequences were obtained from blood. CDR3 sequence reads: CASSQAGRGQETQYF. The DNA for the CDR3 is TGTGCCAGCAGCCAGGCGGGGCGGGGCCAAGAGACCCAGTACTTC.